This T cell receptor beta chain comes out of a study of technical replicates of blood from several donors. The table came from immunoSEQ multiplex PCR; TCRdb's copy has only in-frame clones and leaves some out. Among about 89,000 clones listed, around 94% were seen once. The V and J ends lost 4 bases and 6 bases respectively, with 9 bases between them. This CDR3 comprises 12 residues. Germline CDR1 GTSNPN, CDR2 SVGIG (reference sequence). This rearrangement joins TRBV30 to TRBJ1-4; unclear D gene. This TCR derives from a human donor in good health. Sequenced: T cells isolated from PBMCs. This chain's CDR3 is CAWNNYYEKLFF. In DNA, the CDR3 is TGTGCCTGGAACAACTACTATGAAAAACTGTTTTTT.